The present T cell receptor (beta chain) was sequenced within a study of blood T cell repertoires in COVID-19. Study details: COVID-19 samples, acute and convalescent, were from the United States, Italy and Spain. The analysed material was cDNA or gDNA that came from T cells, B-cell-depleted T cells, or PBMCs.

Original data processing: Quantification of nucleated cells was approximated via reference gene primer amplification. The repertoire was sequenced with immunoSEQ multiplex PCR; TCRdb's copy has only in-frame clones and lacks some. Clone size and V and J calls were adopted from that table, with D and trimming inferred from the DNA. The sample carries over 130,000 clones, 80% to 85% recorded once. Germline lookup yields CDR1 SGHAT and CDR2 FQNNGV. The CDR3 covers 12 residues. Trimming shortened V by 4 bases and J by 12 bases, and 16 bases separated the two germline ends. The source of this sequence is a woman aged 55 to 70 with acute or convalescent COVID-19. The chain couples TRBV11-2 to TRBJ2-7; D might be TRBD1 (6 bases). Sequencing was done on a sample of peripheral blood. This CDR3 is CASSSNREAPYF. The CDR3 coding sequence is TGTGCCAGCAGCTCGAACAGGGAAGCCCCGTACTTC.